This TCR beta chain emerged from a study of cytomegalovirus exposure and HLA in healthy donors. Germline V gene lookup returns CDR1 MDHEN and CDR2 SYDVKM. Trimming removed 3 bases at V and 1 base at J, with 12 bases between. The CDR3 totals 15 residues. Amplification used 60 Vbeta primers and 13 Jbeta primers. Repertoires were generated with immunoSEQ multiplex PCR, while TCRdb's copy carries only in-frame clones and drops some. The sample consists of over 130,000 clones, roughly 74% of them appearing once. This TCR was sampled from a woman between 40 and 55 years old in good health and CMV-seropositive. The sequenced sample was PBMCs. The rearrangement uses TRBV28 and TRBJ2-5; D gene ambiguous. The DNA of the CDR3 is TGTGCCAGCAGTTTTGGTACAGTTCCCCAAGAGACCCAGTACTTC. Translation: CASSFGTVPQETQYF.